The 3 T cell receptor beta chains reported below all come from one sample, sequenced in a study of cytomegalovirus exposure and HLA in healthy donors. PCR used 60 Vbeta primers and 13 Jbeta primers. TCRdb's copy holds only in-frame clones and misses some; the assay was immunoSEQ multiplex PCR. The repertoire holds roughly 120,000 clones, with about three quarters as singletons. The sample was PBMCs. These receptors were collected from a woman aged 30 to 39 in good health and CMV-seronegative.

This sequence joins TRBV2 and TRBJ2-3; maybe TRBD2 (6 bases). CDR1 and CDR2 from the germline V gene are SNHLY and FYNNEI. This CDR3 has 15 amino acids. Trimming removed 6 bases at V and 6 bases at J, with 19 bases between. The CDR3: CASRDKWGRPDTQYF. The CDR3 nucleotides are TGTGCCAGCAGAGATAAATGGGGGAGGCCCGATACGCAGTATTTT.

The J gene is TRBJ2-5, the V gene TRBV30; maybe TRBD1 (5 bases). The CDR3 has 13 residues. V was trimmed by 5 bases and J by 0 bases, leaving 10 bases between them. Per germline, CDR1 GTSNPN and CDR2 SVGIG (reference sequence). This CDR3 reads CAWDAGHQETQYF. The CDR3 nucleotides are TGTGCCTGGGACGCAGGGCACCAAGAGACCCAGTACTTC.

The chain recombines TRBV7-2 with TRBJ2-6, with D possibly TRBD1 on 5 matching bases. The CDR3 sequence is 16 residues long. Deletions cut 0 bases from V and 2 bases from J, with 8 bases between. Germline V CDR1 and CDR2: SGHTA, FQGNSA. Here the CDR3 DNA reads TGTGCCAGCAGCTTAGCTTCAGGGACTGGGGCCAACGTCCTGACTTTC. Protein sequence: CASSLASGTGANVLTF.